This TCR beta chain is drawn from a study of cytomegalovirus exposure and HLA in healthy donors. Overall study: Earlier work reported 117 million unique TCR beta sequences from 180 million or so T cells.

The PCR employed 60 Vbeta primers together with 13 Jbeta primers. Only in-frame clones appear in the TCRdb table, and some are missing; sequencing was by immunoSEQ multiplex PCR. The data show roughly 120,000 clones, approximately 73% seen once. Among the donors, all were healthy bone marrow donors. The CDR3 sequence is 15 residues long. CDR1 is SGHDT, CDR2 YYEEEE, per germline. The junction had 5 bases not matched to a gene; V was cut back by 1 base and J by 4 bases. Material: PBMCs. The TCR comes from a man aged 60-69 years in good health and CMV-seropositive. The chain carries TRBV5-6 and TRBJ2-1; 7 bases are shared with TRBD2. The CDR3 DNA reads TGTGCCAGCAGCTTGATTCAGGGAGGGTACAATGAGCAGTTCTTC. It encodes CASSLIQGGYNEQFF.